A single sample gave rise to the 27 T cell receptor beta chains below, sequenced in a study of CXCR3-negative and CXCR3-positive naive CD8 T cells. Study-level points and caveats: Against CXCR3-negative naive cells, CXCR3-positive naive cells showed more hydrophobic TRB CDR3s.

No cognate antigen is known for these TCRs. 5' RACE with UMI labels generated the TRB cDNA libraries. TCRdb re-called the 5' RACE reads; every CDR3 protein appears as one record, without DNA. The sample totals around 63,000 distinct CDR3 sequences. Sequencing used naive CXCR3+ CD8+ T cells from blood. Subset: CD45RO-CCR7+CD27+CD95- naive CD8+ T cells expressing CXCR3 (TNR3+). These receptors were obtained from a human donor in good health. Some clones in this sample may be carry-over from other donors' samples.

The chain uses TRBV12-5 and TRBJ2-3; the D call of TRBD2 rests on TCRdb alone, since no DNA is present to check it. The CDR3 runs 16 residues. CDR1 LGHNT and CDR2 FRNRAP come from the germline V gene. The CDR3 protein is CVSGSGTSGPWYTQYF.

This rearrangement joins TRBV18 to TRBJ2-3; TCRdb calls TRBD1, which cannot be checked without DNA. CDR1 KGHSH and CDR2 LQKENI come from the germline V gene. The CDR3 length is 15 residues. CDR3 sequence reads: CASSHPTDLTDTQYF.

The rearrangement links TRBV28 to TRBJ2-1; as DNA is missing, the TRBD1 call by TCRdb cannot be tested. Germline V CDR1 and CDR2: MDHEN, SYDVKM. This CDR3 region has 12 residues. The chain's CDR3 is CAAGNRDHEQFF.

V and J are TRBV6-2 or TRBV6-3 and TRBJ2-2; absent DNA, TCRdb's TRBD1 call cannot be checked. Per germline, CDR1 MNHEY and CDR2 SVGEGT. This CDR3 is 16 amino acids long. This CDR3 is CASSYSLWGEPGELFF.

This sequence joins TRBV11-2 and TRBJ1-2. This CDR3 contains 13 residues. The V gene's germline CDR1 is SGHAT and CDR2 FQNNGV. CDR3 loop: CASSLATNYGYTF.

V usage is TRBV4-2 and J usage is TRBJ2-7; TCRdb names TRBD1, which stays unverified in the absence of DNA. The germline gives CDR1 LGHNA, CDR2 YNFKEQ. There are 16 residues in the CDR3. CDR3 protein: CASSQEDRMSSYEQYF.

The rearrangement joins TRBV2 to TRBJ1-5; TCRdb's D call, TRBD1, is unchecked because there is no DNA. This CDR3 comprises 15 residues. Germline assignment: CDR1 SNHLY and CDR2 FYNNEI. CDR3 sequence reads: CASSDPGTGNQPQHF.

The rearrangement uses TRBV4-1 and TRBJ2-1; checking the TCRdb D call of TRBD1 is not possible without DNA. Per germline, CDR1 MGHRA and CDR2 YSYEKL. This CDR3 has 16 amino acids. CDR3 region: CASSPHPGQGSNEQFF.

The CDR3 loop reads CASGKGDNYEQYF. The chain uses TRBV7-6 and TRBJ2-7; no DNA is available, so the TRBD1 call from TCRdb remains unchecked. Per germline, CDR1 SGHVS and CDR2 FNYEAQ. CDR3 length: 13 residues.

The CDR3 region is CASSPKGYEQYF. This rearrangement joins TRBV28 to TRBJ2-7. This CDR3 region has 12 residues. CDR1 and CDR2 (germline): MDHEN, SYDVKM.

V is TRBV4-1 and J is TRBJ2-2; there is no DNA to check the TCRdb D call of TRBD2. The CDR3 extends over 15 amino acids. Germline V CDR1 and CDR2: MGHRA, YSYEKL. The CDR3 spells CASSQAGGPGGELFF.

The chain combines TRBV5-6 with TRBJ2-7. CDR3 length: 11 residues. Germline V gene lookup returns CDR1 SGHDT and CDR2 YYEEEE. This CDR3 reads CASSTYYEQYF.

This sequence joins TRBV6-6 and TRBJ1-2; TCRdb indicates TRBD1, and absent DNA this call remains unverified. Germline V gives CDR1 MNHNY, CDR2 SVGAGI (reference sequence). CDR3 size: 12 residues. The CDR3 reads CASTPDSYGYTF.

This chain links TRBV19 with TRBJ2-7; TCRdb designates TRBD1, a call that cannot be tested without DNA. From germline, CDR1 is LNHDA and CDR2 SQIVND (reference sequence). The CDR3 consists of 12 residues. The CDR3 protein is CASGRGGYEQYF.

The V gene is TRBV29-1, the J gene TRBJ2-1; TCRdb's D call, TRBD1, is unchecked because there is no DNA. Per germline, CDR1 SQVTM and CDR2 ANQGSEA. The length of the CDR3 is 14 residues. The chain's CDR3 is CSVETEGAYNEQFF.

The gene calls are TRBV27 and TRBJ2-1; the D call of TRBD2 rests on TCRdb alone, since no DNA is present to check it. This CDR3 region has 16 residues. CDR1 is MNHEY and CDR2 is SMNVEV in the germline V gene (reference sequence). The CDR3 reads CASSLGTSGRYNEQFF.

The chain combines TRBV10-3 with TRBJ2-4; TCRdb designates TRBD1, a call that cannot be tested without DNA. The CDR3 runs to 20 residues. CDR1 is ENHRY and CDR2 is SYGVKD in the germline V gene. This CDR3 reads CAISEPRGDAALGTKNIQYF.

This chain links TRBV28 with TRBJ1-1. Looked up from germline, CDR1 is MDHEN and CDR2 is SYDVKM. The CDR3 loop spans 11 amino acids. Here the CDR3 reads CASASGTEAFF.

The chain has TRBV29-1 and TRBJ2-5; the D call from TCRdb, TRBD2, cannot be confirmed without DNA. CDR3 length: 15 amino acids. The germline V gene encodes CDR1 SQVTM and CDR2 ANQGSEA. Here the CDR3 reads CSVEWGGDATETQYF.

The chain uses TRBV5-1 and TRBJ2-7; lacking DNA, the TRBD1 call made by TCRdb goes unchecked. Germline V gene data show CDR1 as SGHRS and CDR2 as YFSETQ. The CDR3 is 13 residues long. CDR3 loop: CASSLWGYNEQYF.

V usage is TRBV4-2 and J usage is TRBJ2-1. CDR1 and CDR2 from the germline V gene are LGHNA and YNFKEQ. The CDR3 is made up of 15 amino acids. CDR3 amino acids: CASRLTASSYNEQFF.

This chain uses TRBV28 with TRBJ1-4; TCRdb gives TRBD1 as the D gene, but with no DNA this cannot be confirmed. CDR1 is MDHEN, CDR2 SYDVKM, per germline. The CDR3 sequence is 15 residues long. The CDR3 is CASSPLQGVGEKLFF.

The chain joins TRBV7-6 to TRBJ1-2; TCRdb's D call, TRBD1, is unchecked because there is no DNA. CDR3 length: 18 amino acids. Germline V gene data show CDR1 as SGHVS and CDR2 as FNYEAQ. CDR3 region: CASSVDQGDGGADYGYTF.

The gene calls are TRBV9 and TRBJ1-1; TCRdb's D call, TRBD1, is unchecked because there is no DNA. The CDR3 covers 16 residues. Germline lookup yields CDR1 SGDLS and CDR2 YYNGEE. The CDR3: CASSAGQGPLYTEAFF.

V is TRBV11-2 and J is TRBJ2-7; the D gene TCRdb calls, TRBD2, cannot be checked with no DNA. The CDR3 is 13 residues long. CDR1 and CDR2 (germline): SGHAT, FQNNGV. This CDR3 is CASSPGLGYEQYF.

This chain uses TRBV12-3 or TRBV12-4 with TRBJ2-5; TCRdb reports TRBD2, a call that lacks DNA to check it against. This CDR3 spans 13 amino acids. CDR3: CASTGLAMETHYF.

The chain employs TRBV12-3 or TRBV12-4 and TRBJ2-7; the TCRdb D gene call, TRBD1, has no DNA to confirm it. This CDR3 is built from 14 residues. The CDR3 sequence is CASSLRTILYEQYF.